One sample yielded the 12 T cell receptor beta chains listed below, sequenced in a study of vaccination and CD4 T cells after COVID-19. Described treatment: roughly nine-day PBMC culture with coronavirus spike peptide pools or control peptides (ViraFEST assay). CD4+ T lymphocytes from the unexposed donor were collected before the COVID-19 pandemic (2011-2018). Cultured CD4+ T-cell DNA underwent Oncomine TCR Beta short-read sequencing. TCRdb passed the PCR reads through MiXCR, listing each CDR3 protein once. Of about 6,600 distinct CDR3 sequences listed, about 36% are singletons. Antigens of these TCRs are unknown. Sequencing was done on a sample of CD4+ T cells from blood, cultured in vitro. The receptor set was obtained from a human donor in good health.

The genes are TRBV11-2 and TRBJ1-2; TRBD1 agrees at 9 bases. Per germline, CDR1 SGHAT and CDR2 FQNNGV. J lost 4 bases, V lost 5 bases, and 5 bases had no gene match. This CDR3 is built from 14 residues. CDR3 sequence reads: CASSPDRGFYGYTF. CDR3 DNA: TGTGCCAGCAGCCCAGACAGGGGGTTCTATGGCTACACCTTC. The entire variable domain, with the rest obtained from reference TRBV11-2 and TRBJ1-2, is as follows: EAGVAQSPRYKIIEKRQSVAFWCNPISGHATLYWYQQILGQGPKLLIQFQNNGVVDDSQLPKDRFSAERLKGVDSTLKIQPAKLEDSAVYLCASSPDRGFYGYTFGSGTRLTVV.

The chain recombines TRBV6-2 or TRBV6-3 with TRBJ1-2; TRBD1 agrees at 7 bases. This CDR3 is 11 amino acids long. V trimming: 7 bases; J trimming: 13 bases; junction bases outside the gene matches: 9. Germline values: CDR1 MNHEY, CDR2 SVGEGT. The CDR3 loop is CASTTQGRVTF. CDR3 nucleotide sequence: TGTGCCAGCACGACACAGGGGAGGGTCACCTTC.

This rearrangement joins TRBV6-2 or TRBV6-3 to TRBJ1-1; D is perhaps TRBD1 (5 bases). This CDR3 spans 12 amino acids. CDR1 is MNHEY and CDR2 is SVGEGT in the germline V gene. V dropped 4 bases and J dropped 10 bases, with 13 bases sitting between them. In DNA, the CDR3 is TGTGCCAGCAGTTCCGCAGGGTTCGGAGCTTTCTTT. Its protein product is CASSSAGFGAFF.

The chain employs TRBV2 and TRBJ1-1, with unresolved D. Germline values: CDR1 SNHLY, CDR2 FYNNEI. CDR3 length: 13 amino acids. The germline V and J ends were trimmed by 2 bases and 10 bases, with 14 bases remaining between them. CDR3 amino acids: CASSEWRESGAFF. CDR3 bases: TGTGCCAGCAGTGAATGGAGGGAGTCCGGAGCTTTCTTT.

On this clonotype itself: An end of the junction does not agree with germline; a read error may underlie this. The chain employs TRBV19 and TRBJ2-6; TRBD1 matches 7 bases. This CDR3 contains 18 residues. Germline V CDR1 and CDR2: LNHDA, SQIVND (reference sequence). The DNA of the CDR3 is TGTGCCAGTAGTTTAGAGGGACAGACCTCCTCTGGGGCCAACGTCCTGACTTTC. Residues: CASSLEGQTSSGANVLTF.

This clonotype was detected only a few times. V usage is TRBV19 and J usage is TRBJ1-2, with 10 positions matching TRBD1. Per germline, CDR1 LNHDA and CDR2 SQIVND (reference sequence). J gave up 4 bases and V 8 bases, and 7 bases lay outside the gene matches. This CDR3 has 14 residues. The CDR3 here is CASYDRGQVYGYTF. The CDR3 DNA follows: TGTGCCAGTTATGACAGGGGGCAGGTCTATGGCTACACCTTC.

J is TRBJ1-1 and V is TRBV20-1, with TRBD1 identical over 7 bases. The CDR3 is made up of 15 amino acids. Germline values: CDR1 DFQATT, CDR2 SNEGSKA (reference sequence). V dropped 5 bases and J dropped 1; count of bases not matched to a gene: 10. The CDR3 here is CSALITGAANTEAFF. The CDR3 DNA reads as TGCAGTGCTCTTATCACAGGGGCGGCGAACACTGAAGCTTTCTTT.

The CDR3 DNA reads TGTGCCAGCAGCACGGCAGGGGGTCCAGATACGCAGTATTTT. The encoded protein is CASSTAGGPDTQYF. This chain connects TRBV5-4 to TRBJ2-3; TRBD1 agrees at 7 bases. Looked up from germline, CDR1 is SGHNT and CDR2 is YYREEE (reference sequence). Trimming took 4 bases from V and 4 from J; bases not matched to a gene: 6. The CDR3 runs to 14 residues.

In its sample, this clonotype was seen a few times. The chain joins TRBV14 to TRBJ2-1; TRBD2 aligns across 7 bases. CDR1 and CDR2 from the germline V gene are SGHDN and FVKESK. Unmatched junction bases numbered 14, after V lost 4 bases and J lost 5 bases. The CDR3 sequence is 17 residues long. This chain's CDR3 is CASSLHPRGAGNNEQFF. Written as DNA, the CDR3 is TGTGCCAGCAGCCTCCACCCTAGAGGAGCGGGGAACAATGAGCAGTTCTTC.

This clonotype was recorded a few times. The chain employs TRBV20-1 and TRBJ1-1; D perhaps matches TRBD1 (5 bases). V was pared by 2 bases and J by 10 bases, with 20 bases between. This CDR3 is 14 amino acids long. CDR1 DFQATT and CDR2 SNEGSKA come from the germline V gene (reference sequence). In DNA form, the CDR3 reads TGCAGTGCTAGAACCGACAGAGCCAGGGAGGGAGCTTTCTTT. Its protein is CSARTDRAREGAFF.

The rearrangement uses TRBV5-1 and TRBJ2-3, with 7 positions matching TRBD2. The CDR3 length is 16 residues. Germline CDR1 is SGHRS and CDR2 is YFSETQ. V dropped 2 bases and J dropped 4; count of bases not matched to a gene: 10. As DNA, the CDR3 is TGCGCCAGCAGCTTTAAGAGCGGGGAGGGTCCAGATACGCAGTATTTT. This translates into CASSFKSGEGPDTQYF.

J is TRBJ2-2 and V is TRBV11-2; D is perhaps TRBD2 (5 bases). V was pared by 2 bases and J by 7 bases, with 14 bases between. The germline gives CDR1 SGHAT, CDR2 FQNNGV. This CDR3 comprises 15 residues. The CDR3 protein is CASSLNLLENGELFF. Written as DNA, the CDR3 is TGTGCCAGCAGCTTAAACCTACTAGAGAACGGGGAGCTGTTTTTT.